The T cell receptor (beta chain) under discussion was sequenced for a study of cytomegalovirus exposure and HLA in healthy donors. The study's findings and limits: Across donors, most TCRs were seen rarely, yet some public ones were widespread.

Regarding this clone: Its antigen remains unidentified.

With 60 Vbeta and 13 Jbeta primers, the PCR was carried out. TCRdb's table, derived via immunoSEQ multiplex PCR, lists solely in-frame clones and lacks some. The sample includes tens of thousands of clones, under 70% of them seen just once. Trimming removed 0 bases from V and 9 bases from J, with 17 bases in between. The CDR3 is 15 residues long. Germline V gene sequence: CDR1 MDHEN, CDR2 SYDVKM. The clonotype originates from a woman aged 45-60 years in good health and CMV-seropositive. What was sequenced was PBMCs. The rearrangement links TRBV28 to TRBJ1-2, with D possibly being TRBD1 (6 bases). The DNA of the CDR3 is TGTGCCAGCAGTTTATGGGAACTTACAGGGACGAGCTACACCTTC. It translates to CASSLWELTGTSYTF.